The 21 T cell receptor beta chains presented below share a single source sample, sequenced in a study of CD8 T cells in ankylosing spondylitis. TCRdb processed the 5' RACE reads anew with MiXCR; each CDR3 protein has one entry. The sample yields more than 250,000 distinct CDR3 sequences, under 14% seen once. The sequenced sample consisted of blood, either unsorted or a sorted T cell fraction (not recorded which). The origin of the receptors is a female donor with ankylosing spondylitis or in good health (not recorded which).

This clonotype occurred many times. The genes are TRBV20-1 and TRBJ2-5, with 11 positions matching TRBD2. Trimming took 7 bases from V and 7 from J; bases not matched to a gene: 14. The length of the CDR3 is 15 residues. From germline, CDR1 is DFQATT and CDR2 SNEGSKA (reference sequence). The DNA of the CDR3 is TGCAGTGTTCGGACTAGCGGGCCCCCTGCGGGGACCCAGTACTTC. Translation gives CSVRTSGPPAGTQYF.

This clonotype was counted many times. The gene calls are TRBV11-2 and TRBJ1-5; 7 bases are a match to TRBD1. The CDR3 contains 18 residues. CDR1 and CDR2 (germline): SGHAT, FQNNGV. The V gene end was trimmed by 4 bases and the J gene end by 2 bases; junction bases not matched to a gene: 14. The chain's CDR3 is CASSSTGSGVIGNQPQHF. CDR3 in DNA: TGTGCCAGCAGCTCGACAGGGTCGGGGGTTATAGGCAATCAGCCCCAGCATTTT.

To note about this clonotype: At one of its ends the junction is not consistent with the germline gene, which may arise from a read error. The V and J genes are TRBV5-1 and TRBJ1-2; 7 positions agree with TRBD1. The CDR3 spans 14 residues. The germline V gene encodes CDR1 SGHRS and CDR2 YFSETQ. This chain's CDR3 is CASSCRVDRTDYSF. The CDR3, as DNA: TGCGCCAGCAGCTGTAGGGTGGACAGGACCGACTACTCCTTC. The full variable domain, rest sourced from reference TRBV5-1 and TRBJ1-2, is KAGVTQTPRYLIKTRGQQVTLSCSPISGHRSVSWYQQTPGQGLQFLFEYFSETQRNKGNFPGRFSGRQFSNSRSEMNVSTLELGDSALYLCASSCRVDRTDYSFGSGTRLTVV.

This clonotype has a handful of counts. The chain recombines TRBV25-1 with TRBJ2-1; 8 bases line up with TRBD1. The CDR3 sequence is 17 residues long. V was clipped by 4 bases and J by 11 bases; unmatched bases: 19. The V gene's germline CDR1 is MGHDK and CDR2 SYGVNS. CDR3 sequence: CASSGELQGARVVKQFF. The CDR3 DNA reads TGTGCCAGCAGTGGAGAACTTCAGGGGGCGAGGGTGGTAAAGCAGTTCTTC.

The sample holds a few counts of this clonotype. The chain uses TRBV3-1 and TRBJ2-7; D is undetermined. The CDR3 covers 17 residues. Germline V lookup: CDR1 LGHDT, CDR2 YNNKEL (reference sequence). Trimming took 0 bases from V and 3 from J, leaving 18 bases between them. The CDR3 coding sequence is TGTGCCAGCAGCCAAGATGGGAACGGAGCCTTCTACTACGAGCAGTACTTC. Amino acid sequence: CASSQDGNGAFYYEQYF.

This clonotype was detected ten times or more. The V and J genes are TRBV10-3 and TRBJ2-1, with TRBD1 matching over 9 bases. Germline CDR1 ENHRY, CDR2 SYGVKD. V shed 3 bases and J 5 bases; nucleotides not matched to a gene: 11. The CDR3 contains 17 residues. CDR3 nucleotides: TGTGCCATCAGTGACCTACCGACAGGGGGGTCCCACAATGAGCAGTTCTTC. Translated, it gives CAISDLPTGGSHNEQFF.

This clonotype was observed at least ten times. V gene TRBV7-2 combines with J gene TRBJ2-1; D is undetermined. V was pared by 5 bases and J by 0 bases, with 11 bases between. The CDR3 totals 15 residues. Germline CDR1 reads SGHTA; CDR2 reads FQGNSA. This chain's CDR3 is CASSAQVVSYNEQFF. CDR3 coding DNA: TGTGCCAGCAGCGCCCAGGTTGTCTCCTACAATGAGCAGTTCTTC.

About this clonotype: A single base separates this from a much larger clone, so it may be a read error. The chain has TRBV12-3 or TRBV12-4 and TRBJ1-5, with D perhaps TRBD1 (5 bases). This CDR3 has 15 amino acids. The CDR3 sequence is CATSFQGRSNQPQHF. The CDR3 nucleotides are TGTGCCACCAGTTTTCAGGGTAGGAGCAATCAGCCCCAGCATTTT.

The table lists this clonotype with a count of one. A much larger clone differs by one base, so this may be a read error. The V gene is TRBV6-1, the J gene TRBJ2-2; D gene unclear. The length of the CDR3 is 11 residues. Germline CDR1 is MNHNS and CDR2 is SASEGT. V lost 3 bases to trimming and J lost 7 bases, with 3 bases between them. CDR3 region: CASSDNGELFF. The CDR3 DNA is TGTGCCAGCAGTGATAACGGGGAGCTGTTTTTT.

There are many counts of this clonotype. V usage is TRBV29-1 and J usage is TRBJ2-1, with D unresolved. The CDR3 has 13 amino acids. Trimming left V 6 bases short and J 2 bases short, with 11 bases between. The germline CDR1 and CDR2 sequences are SQVTM and ANQGSEA. In nucleotides, the CDR3 is TGCAGCGTCAAGGCGGCCCCCTACAATGAGCAGTTCTTC. Its translation: CSVKAAPYNEQFF.

This clonotype showed up many times. V and J are TRBV12-3 or TRBV12-4 and TRBJ2-1, with 10 nucleotides matching TRBD2. The CDR3 loop spans 13 amino acids. V lost 1 base and J lost 10; bases outside the gene matches: 1. CDR3: CASSLVLAGEQFF. As DNA, the CDR3 is TGTGCCAGCAGTTTAGTACTAGCGGGAGAGCAGTTCTTC.

J is TRBJ2-1 and V is TRBV20-1, with 8 positions matching TRBD2. CDR3 size: 16 residues. J was trimmed by 4 bases and V by 0 bases; bases with no gene match: 8. Germline V gene sequence: CDR1 DFQATT, CDR2 SNEGSKA (reference sequence). The CDR3 loop is CSARDLSGRGYNEQFF. CDR3 bases: TGCAGTGCTAGAGACCTCAGCGGGAGAGGGTACAATGAGCAGTTCTTC.

This clonotype has a count of ten or more. In DNA, the CDR3 is TGTGCCAGCAGTCTCCCGGGAGACAGGAGGAACACTGAAGCTTTCTTT. It yields the protein CASSLPGDRRNTEAFF. The chain employs TRBV28 and TRBJ1-1, with a possible D match to TRBD1 (6 bases). The ends were cut back, 5 bases at V and 1 base at J, with 17 bases in the middle. CDR1 and CDR2 from the germline V gene are MDHEN and SYDVKM. CDR3 length equals 16 residues.

The sample holds a few counts of this clonotype. V is TRBV7-8 and J is TRBJ2-1, with 7 positions matching TRBD2. Germline V gives CDR1 SGHVS, CDR2 FQNEAQ. Trimming took 5 bases from V and 7 from J; bases not matched to a gene: 14. The CDR3 runs 16 residues. CDR3 sequence reads: CASSAYGASGTNEQFF. As DNA, the CDR3 is TGTGCCAGCAGCGCCTATGGGGCTAGCGGAACTAATGAGCAGTTCTTC.

The V and J genes are TRBV11-2 and TRBJ2-1; 13 bases align to TRBD2. The CDR3 has 17 residues. Germline values: CDR1 SGHAT, CDR2 FQNNGV. Germline trimming cut 3 bases from V and 4 bases from J; bases unmatched to any gene: 6. Here the CDR3 DNA reads TGTGCCAGCAGCTTCGGACTAGCGGGAGCCTCGTACAATGAGCAGTTCTTC. It translates to CASSFGLAGASYNEQFF.

The table lists this clonotype with a few counts. The chain combines TRBV7-8 with TRBJ2-6; D is perhaps TRBD1 (6 bases). The CDR3 sequence is 19 residues long. The germline V gene has CDR1 SGHVS and CDR2 FQNEAQ. Trimming took off 3 bases at V and 1 base at J, with 19 bases between the two ends. DNA for the CDR3: TGTGCCAGCAGCTTCTCCCCTCGTGGCAGGGGTTCTGGGGCCAACGTCCTGACTTTC. Translation gives CASSFSPRGRGSGANVLTF.

This clonotype was picked up a small number of times. Its ends do not fully match the called genes, so a read error is possible. This chain joins TRBV7-2 and TRBJ2-2; tentative D call: TRBD2 (6 bases). CDR1 and CDR2 (germline): SGHTA, FQGNSA. The CDR3 length is 16 residues. CDR3 loop: CASSVAMGGSTGELFF. The CDR3 DNA follows: TGTGCCAGCAGCGTAGCAATGGGGGGTAGCACCGGGGAGCTGTTTTTT. The variable domain in full, completed from reference TRBV7-2 and TRBJ2-2, reads GAGVSQSPSNKVTEKGKDVELRCDPISGHTALYWYRQSLGQGLEFLIYFQGNSAPDKSGLPSDRFSAERTGGSVSTLTIQRTQQEDSAVYLCASSVAMGGSTGELFFGEGSRLTVL.

This clonotype appeared many times. V and J are TRBV18 and TRBJ1-1, with 12 bases identical to TRBD1. V lost 3 bases, J lost 5 bases, and 7 bases stayed unmatched. There are 16 residues in the CDR3. The germline gives CDR1 KGHSH, CDR2 LQKENI. The CDR3 is CASSPMGQGAQTEAFF. The CDR3 nucleotides are TGTGCCAGCTCACCTATGGGACAGGGGGCTCAAACTGAAGCTTTCTTT.

Ten or more counts support this clonotype. The chain recombines TRBV5-6 with TRBJ1-5; the D gene is possibly TRBD1 (5 bases). Germline values: CDR1 SGHDT, CDR2 YYEEEE. This CDR3 is 16 amino acids long. The V end was cut by 4 bases, the J end by 0 bases, with 14 bases between. Here the CDR3 reads CASSGGGPNSNQPQHF. Here the CDR3 DNA reads TGTGCCAGCAGCGGGGGTGGTCCCAATAGCAATCAGCCCCAGCATTTT.

This clonotype was picked up many times. The chain carries TRBV20-1 and TRBJ1-2; D remains ambiguous. CDR3 length: 13 residues. CDR1 is DFQATT, CDR2 SNEGSKA, per germline (reference sequence). With 6 bases removed from V and 8 bases from J, the gap between germline ends came to 19 bases. Here the CDR3 reads CSAPPQAGYGYTF. The CDR3 coding sequence is TGCAGTGCGCCCCCCCAGGCTGGCTACGGCTACACCTTC.

Many counts were recorded for this clonotype. This chain links TRBV20-1 with TRBJ2-1; 7 positions agree with TRBD2. This CDR3 has 15 residues. V trimming: 5 bases; J trimming: 1 base; junction bases outside the gene matches: 8. CDR1 and CDR2 from the germline V gene are DFQATT and SNEGSKA (reference sequence). The CDR3 sequence: CSAPLAELSYNEQFF. The CDR3 coding sequence is TGCAGTGCTCCCCTAGCGGAATTGTCCTACAATGAGCAGTTCTTC.